A selection of T cell receptor beta chains follows, all from one sample in a study of regulatory T cells in long-lasting Graves disease. A single record per CDR3 protein comes from TCRdb applying MiXCR to the multiplex PCR reads. Among some 370,000 distinct CDR3 sequences listed, about a fifth were seen once. The material sequenced was peripheral blood mononuclear cells (PBMCs), taken when the disease was refractory, from a patient treated with antithyroid drugs. These receptors came from a female donor with Graves disease. Both conserved end residues are trimmed from each CDR3. Some rows have no size entry. The others give once, few or many, or a class for an expanded clone.

v_gene | abundance | CDR3aa
TRBV20-1 | many | SARDQGQGSYEQY
TRBV5-5 | many | ASSPGLLAAETQY
TRBV15 | - | TTSRDRQGSHEQY
TRBV18 | few | ASSPRRDEKLF
TRBV6-1 | - | ASSDQRAGGSTGELF
TRBV6-1 | many | ASKSPGHNFVDQPQH
TRBV2 | many | ASSDLDSAYEQY
TRBV12-3/TRBV12-4 | many | ASSATAYGYT
TRBV28 | - | ASSLGGFSEAF
TRBV6-1 | few | ASDRTGELF
TRBV14 | - | ASSQGVSALQETQY
TRBV27 | many | ASSLSGHEVLSGANVLT
TRBV28 | many | ASSSSLPSGEKLF
TRBV6-5 | - | VSSYARGPQH
TRBV20-1 | - | SARDPGLAGGPLAKNIQY
TRBV6-2/TRBV6-3 | many | ASSYSITAAQETQY
TRBV14 | few | ASSQNYKETQY
TRBV6-5 | many | ASSWAAGATEAF
TRBV12-3/TRBV12-4 | - | ASSVEAGRPSYEQY
TRBV15 | many | ATSREQSNYGYT
TRBV30 | - | AWSRGGQNKGGYT
TRBV9 | - | ASSPRDRLGETQY
TRBV12-3/TRBV12-4 | many | ASSLGAGSDRDSPLH
TRBV7-9 | - | ASSFVSGWEKLF
TRBV11-2 | few | ASTYRVTDTQY
TRBV11-2 | many | ASSFTNTGHTEAF
TRBV28 | - | ASGTFDYLGTQY
TRBV5-4 | many | ASSLGDYNYGYT
TRBV5-1 | - | ASSGAPMNTEAF
TRBV28 | many | ATQGAKDSPLH
TRBV18 | many | ASSLTGTSNTGELF
TRBV20-1 | - | SANRVGYGYT
TRBV11-1 | - | ASSFSGSFGETQY
TRBV3-1 | once | ASSQTSGGSTDTQY
TRBV6-1 | many | ASRENSANYGYT
TRBV28 | - | ASRAGTSGYQETQY
TRBV5-1 | few | ASSSGTGSPDTQY
TRBV7-9 | - | ASSKSGSQSGEQY
TRBV15 | many | ATSRDLTGQVDNEQY
TRBV6-1 | few | ASRPNRDHNQPQH
TRBV10-3 | few | AIDNIAGELF
TRBV3-1 | many | ASRQDNSPLH
TRBV12-3/TRBV12-4 | many | ASSFGLQETQY
TRBV6-5 | - | ASSYSRSSSGTDTQY
TRBV5-4 | - | ASSLGRGNSYEQY
TRBV3-1 | - | ASSQRSVHNYGYT
TRBV2 | many | ASSAQGQNQPQH
TRBV7-2 | - | ASRGGLAPYEQF
TRBV10-3 | - | AISQSPNSPLH
TRBV7-8 | - | ASSSPGGYTQY
TRBV7-9 | - | ASRTRDPSDEQF
TRBV12-3/TRBV12-4 | - | ASSLDLGGAEAF
TRBV2 | - | ASSVGLGEVTEAF
TRBV29-1 | few | SASTGTYEQY